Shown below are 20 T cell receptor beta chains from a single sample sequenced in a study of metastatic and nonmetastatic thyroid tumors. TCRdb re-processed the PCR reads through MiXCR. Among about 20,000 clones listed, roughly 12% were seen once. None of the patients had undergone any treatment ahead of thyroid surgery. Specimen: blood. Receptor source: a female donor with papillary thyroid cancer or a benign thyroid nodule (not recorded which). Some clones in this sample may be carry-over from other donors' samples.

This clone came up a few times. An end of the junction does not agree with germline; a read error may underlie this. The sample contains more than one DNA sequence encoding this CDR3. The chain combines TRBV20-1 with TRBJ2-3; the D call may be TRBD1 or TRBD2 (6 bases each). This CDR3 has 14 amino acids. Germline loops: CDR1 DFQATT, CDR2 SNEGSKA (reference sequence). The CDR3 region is CSARDLGGADTQYF. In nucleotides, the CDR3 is TGTAGTGCTAGAGATCTGGGGGGCGCGGATACGCAGTATTTT.

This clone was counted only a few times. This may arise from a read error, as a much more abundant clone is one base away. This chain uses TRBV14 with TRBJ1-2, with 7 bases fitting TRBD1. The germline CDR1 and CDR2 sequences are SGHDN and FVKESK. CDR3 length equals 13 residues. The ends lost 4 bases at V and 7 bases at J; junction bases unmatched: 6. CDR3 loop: CASSLRGRSGYTF. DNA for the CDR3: TGTGCCAGCAGCCTCAGGGGGAGAAGTGGCTACACCTTC.

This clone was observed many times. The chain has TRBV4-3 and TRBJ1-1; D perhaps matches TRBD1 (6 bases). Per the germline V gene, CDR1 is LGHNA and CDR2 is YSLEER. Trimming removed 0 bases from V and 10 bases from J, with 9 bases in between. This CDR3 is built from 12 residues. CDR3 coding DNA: TGCGCCAGCAGCCAAGAAGGAGGGGGAGCTTTCTTT. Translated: CASSQEGGGAFF.

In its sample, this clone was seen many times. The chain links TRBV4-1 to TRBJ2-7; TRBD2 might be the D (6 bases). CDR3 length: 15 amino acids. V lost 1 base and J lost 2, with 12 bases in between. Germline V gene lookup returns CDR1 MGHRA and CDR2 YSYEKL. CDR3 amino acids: CASSQGAGLTYEQYF. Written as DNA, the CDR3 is TGCGCCAGCAGCCAAGGGGCGGGGTTAACCTACGAGCAGTACTTC.

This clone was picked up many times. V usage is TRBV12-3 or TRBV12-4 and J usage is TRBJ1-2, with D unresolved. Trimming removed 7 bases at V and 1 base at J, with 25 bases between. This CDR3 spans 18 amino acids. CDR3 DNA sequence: TGTGCCAGCATTATCCAATTCCCCCCAGGAGGCCTTAACTATGGCTACACCTTC. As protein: CASIIQFPPGGLNYGYTF.

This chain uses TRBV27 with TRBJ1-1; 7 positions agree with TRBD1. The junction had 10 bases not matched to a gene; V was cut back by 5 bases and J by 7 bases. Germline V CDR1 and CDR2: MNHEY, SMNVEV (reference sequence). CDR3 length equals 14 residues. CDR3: CASSPGTEPLEAFF. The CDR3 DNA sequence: TGTGCCAGCAGTCCCGGGACAGAACCCCTTGAAGCTTTCTTT.

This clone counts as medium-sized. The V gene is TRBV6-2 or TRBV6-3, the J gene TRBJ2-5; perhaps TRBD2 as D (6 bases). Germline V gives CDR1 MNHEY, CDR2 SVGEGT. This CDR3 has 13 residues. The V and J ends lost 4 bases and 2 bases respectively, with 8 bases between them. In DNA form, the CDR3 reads TGTGCCAGCAGTTCGGGGGAACAAGAGACCCAGTACTTC. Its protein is CASSSGEQETQYF.

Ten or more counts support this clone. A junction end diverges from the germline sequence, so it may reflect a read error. CDR3 residues: CATSPSPAGGLYNERFF. For the CDR3, the DNA is TGTGCCACCAGCCCCTCCCCAGCAGGGGGATTATACAATGAGCGGTTCTTC. This chain joins TRBV15 and TRBJ2-1; 7 bases are shared with TRBD1. The germline V gene has CDR1 LNHNV and CDR2 YYDKDF (reference sequence). The CDR3 totals 17 residues.

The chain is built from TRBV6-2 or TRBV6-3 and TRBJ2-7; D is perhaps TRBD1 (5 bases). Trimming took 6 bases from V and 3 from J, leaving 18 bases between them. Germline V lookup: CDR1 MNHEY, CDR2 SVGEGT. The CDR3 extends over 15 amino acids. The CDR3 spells CASSRRRQSFYEQYF. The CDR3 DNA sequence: TGTGCCAGCAGCCGTCGGAGACAGTCTTTCTACGAGCAGTACTTC.

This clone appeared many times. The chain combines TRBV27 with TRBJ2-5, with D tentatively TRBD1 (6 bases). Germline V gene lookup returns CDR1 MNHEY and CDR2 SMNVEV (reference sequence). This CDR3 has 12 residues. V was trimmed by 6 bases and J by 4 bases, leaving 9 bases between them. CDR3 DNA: TGTGCCAGCAGCCCGACAGGAGAGACCCAGTACTTC. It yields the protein CASSPTGETQYF.

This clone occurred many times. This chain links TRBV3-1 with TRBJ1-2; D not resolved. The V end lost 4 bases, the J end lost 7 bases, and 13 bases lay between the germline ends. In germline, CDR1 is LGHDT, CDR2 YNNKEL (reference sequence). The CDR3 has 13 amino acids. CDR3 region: CASSRESTPGYTF. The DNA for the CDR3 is TGTGCCAGCAGCCGTGAATCGACCCCTGGCTACACCTTC.

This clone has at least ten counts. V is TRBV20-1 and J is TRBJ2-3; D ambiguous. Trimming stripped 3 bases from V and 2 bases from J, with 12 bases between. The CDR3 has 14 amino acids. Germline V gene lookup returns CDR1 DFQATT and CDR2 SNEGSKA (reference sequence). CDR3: CSASEDTDTDTQYF. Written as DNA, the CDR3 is TGCAGTGCTAGCGAGGATACAGACACAGATACGCAGTATTTT.

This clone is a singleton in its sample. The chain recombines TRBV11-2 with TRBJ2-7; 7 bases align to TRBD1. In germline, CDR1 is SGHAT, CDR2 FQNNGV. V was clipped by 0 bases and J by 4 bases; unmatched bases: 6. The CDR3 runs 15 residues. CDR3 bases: TGTGCCAGCAGCTTAGAACAGGGGTTGGGTTACGAGCAGTACTTC. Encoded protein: CASSLEQGLGYEQYF.

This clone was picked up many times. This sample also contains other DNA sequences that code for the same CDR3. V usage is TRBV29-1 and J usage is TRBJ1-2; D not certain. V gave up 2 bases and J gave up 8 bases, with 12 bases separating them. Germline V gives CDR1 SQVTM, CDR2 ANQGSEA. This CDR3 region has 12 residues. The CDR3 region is CSVESSLRGYTF. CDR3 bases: TGCAGCGTTGAATCCTCCCTTAGAGGCTACACCTTC.

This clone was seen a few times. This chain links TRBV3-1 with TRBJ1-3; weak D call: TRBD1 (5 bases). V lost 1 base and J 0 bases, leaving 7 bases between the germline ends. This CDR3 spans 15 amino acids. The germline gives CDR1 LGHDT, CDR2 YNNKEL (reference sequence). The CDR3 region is CASSQGTHSGNTIYF. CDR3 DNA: TGTGCCAGCAGCCAAGGGACACACTCTGGAAACACCATATATTTT.

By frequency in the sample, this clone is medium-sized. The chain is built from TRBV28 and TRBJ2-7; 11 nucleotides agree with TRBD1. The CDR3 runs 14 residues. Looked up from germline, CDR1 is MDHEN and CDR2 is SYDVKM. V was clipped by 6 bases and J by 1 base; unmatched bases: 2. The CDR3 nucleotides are TGTGCCAGCAGAGGGGACAGGGGGTCCTACGAGCAGTACTTC. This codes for CASRGDRGSYEQYF.

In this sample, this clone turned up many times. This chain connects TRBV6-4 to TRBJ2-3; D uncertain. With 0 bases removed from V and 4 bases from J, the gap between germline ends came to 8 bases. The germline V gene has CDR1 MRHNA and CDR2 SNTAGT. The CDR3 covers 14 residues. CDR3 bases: TGTGCCAGCAGTGACTCGAAGAATCCAGATACGCAGTATTTT. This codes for CASSDSKNPDTQYF.

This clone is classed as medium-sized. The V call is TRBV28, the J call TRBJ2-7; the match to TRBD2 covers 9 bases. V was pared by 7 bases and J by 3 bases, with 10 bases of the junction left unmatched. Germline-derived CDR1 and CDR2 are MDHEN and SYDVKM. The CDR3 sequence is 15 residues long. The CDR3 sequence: CASTRAGLAIYEQYF. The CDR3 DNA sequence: TGTGCCAGCACTCGAGCAGGACTAGCGATCTACGAGCAGTACTTC.

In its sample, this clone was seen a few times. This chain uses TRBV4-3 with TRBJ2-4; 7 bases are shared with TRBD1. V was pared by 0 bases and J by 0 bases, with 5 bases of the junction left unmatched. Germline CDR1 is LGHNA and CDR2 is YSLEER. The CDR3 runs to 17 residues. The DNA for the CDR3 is TGCGCCAGCAGCCAAGAGGGGACAGAGCTAGCCAAAAACATTCAGTACTTC. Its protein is CASSQEGTELAKNIQYF.

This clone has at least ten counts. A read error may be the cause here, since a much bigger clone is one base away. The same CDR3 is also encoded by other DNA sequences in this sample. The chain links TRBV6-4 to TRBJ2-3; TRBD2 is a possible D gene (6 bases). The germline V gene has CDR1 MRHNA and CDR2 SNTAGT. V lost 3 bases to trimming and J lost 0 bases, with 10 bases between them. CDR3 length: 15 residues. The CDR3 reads CASSEGAGSTDTQYF. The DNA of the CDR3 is TGTGCCAGCAGTGAGGGCGCGGGGAGCACAGATACGCAGTATTTT.